These 11 T cell receptor beta chains were all obtained from the same sample, sequenced in a study of blood T cell repertoires in COVID-19. Method: immunoSEQ multiplex PCR; TCRdb's copy keeps in-frame clones and lacks some. Among about 320,000 clones, about 85% were seen once, and the ten largest hold 1.9%. Sequenced sample: PBMCs or T cells enriched from blood (not recorded which). The origin of the receptors is a woman in her twenties or thirties who had been exposed to COVID-19.

The V call is TRBV28, the J call TRBJ2-3; D perhaps matches TRBD2 (5 bases). The CDR3 is 13 amino acids. V was shortened by 11 bases and J by 2 bases, with 14 bases between the two germline ends. Germline lookup yields CDR1 MDHEN and CDR2 SYDVKM. The CDR3 bases are TGTGCCGGGAATGGAGGTACCACAGATACGCAGTATTTT. Its protein product is CAGNGGTTDTQYF.

This rearrangement joins TRBV18 to TRBJ1-2; D not resolved. Germline loops: CDR1 KGHSH, CDR2 LQKENI. The V end lost 6 bases, the J end lost 4 bases, and 15 bases lay between the germline ends. CDR3 length: 14 residues. The CDR3 DNA reads TGTGCCAGCTCTCCCTTGGAGCAGACCTATGGCTACACCTTC. Residues: CASSPLEQTYGYTF. The complete variable domain, with remaining parts taken from reference TRBV18 and TRBJ1-2, reads NAGVMQNPRHLVRRRGQEARLRCSPMKGHSHVYWYRQLPEEGLKFMVYLQKENIIDESGMPKERFSAEFPKEGPSILRIQQVVRGDSAAYFCASSPLEQTYGYTFGSGTRLTVV.

The J gene is TRBJ2-7, the V gene TRBV14, with D tentatively TRBD2 (5 bases). CDR1 and CDR2 from the germline V gene are SGHDN and FVKESK. V dropped 1 base and J dropped 5 bases, with 12 bases sitting between them. The CDR3 is made up of 14 amino acids. CDR3 region: CASSQGGGPNEQYF. As DNA, the CDR3 is TGTGCCAGCAGCCAAGGCGGAGGCCCCAACGAGCAGTACTTC.

The chain employs TRBV11-2 and TRBJ2-1, with 9 bases aligning to TRBD2. V shed 5 bases and J 0 bases; nucleotides not matched to a gene: 11. The CDR3 is 18 residues long. Germline V gives CDR1 SGHAT, CDR2 FQNNGV. CDR3 in amino acids: CASSPGPAGGPSYNEQFF. The CDR3 DNA follows: TGTGCCAGCAGCCCCGGGCCCGCGGGGGGGCCCTCCTACAATGAGCAGTTCTTC.

The chain combines TRBV7-9 with TRBJ2-5; weak D call: TRBD1 (6 bases). Trimming took 3 bases from V and 1 from J, leaving 15 bases between them. Germline V gives CDR1 SEHNR, CDR2 FQNEAQ (reference sequence). This CDR3 contains 16 residues. The CDR3 DNA sequence: TGTGCCAGCAGCTTCCCAGGGGAACTGAGCCAAGAGACCCAGTACTTC. Amino acid sequence: CASSFPGELSQETQYF.

The rearrangement links TRBV28 to TRBJ2-3; TRBD1 matches at 9 bases. The V gene end was trimmed by 4 bases and the J gene end by 5 bases; junction bases not matched to a gene: 7. CDR1 MDHEN and CDR2 SYDVKM come from the germline V gene. The CDR3 runs 15 residues. The CDR3 coding sequence is TGTGCCAGCAGTTCCCGGGACAGGGTTGTAGATACGCAGTATTTT. Residues: CASSSRDRVVDTQYF.

CDR3 in DNA: TGTGCCAGCAGTGGGGGGTCGTCCTACAATGAGCAGTTCTTC. Its translation: CASSGGSSYNEQFF. The rearrangement links TRBV6-2 or TRBV6-3 to TRBJ2-1, with D tentatively TRBD2 (6 bases). Germline V lookup: CDR1 MNHEY, CDR2 SVGEGT. CDR3 length equals 14 residues. The V gene lost 5 bases and the J gene lost 1 base, with 9 bases spanning the gap.

The chain carries TRBV7-3 and TRBJ1-1; D perhaps matches TRBD1 (5 bases). V lost 4 bases and J lost 5, with 11 bases in between. The V gene's germline CDR1 is SGHTA and CDR2 FQGTGA. CDR3 length: 13 amino acids. The CDR3 here is CASSSETETEAFF. In nucleotides, the CDR3 is TGTGCCAGCAGCTCTGAGACAGAAACTGAAGCTTTCTTT.

The V call is TRBV18, the J call TRBJ1-3, with D uncertain. V lost 0 bases to trimming and J lost 0 bases, with 9 bases between them. Germline values: CDR1 KGHSH, CDR2 LQKENI. CDR3 length equals 16 residues. For the CDR3, the DNA is TGTGCCAGCTCACCACCATCCATCCACTCTGGAAACACCATATATTTT. Its protein product is CASSPPSIHSGNTIYF. Full variable domain (outside the CDR3, taken from reference TRBV18 and TRBJ1-3): NAGVMQNPRHLVRRRGQEARLRCSPMKGHSHVYWYRQLPEEGLKFMVYLQKENIIDESGMPKERFSAEFPKEGPSILRIQQVVRGDSAAYFCASSPPSIHSGNTIYFGEGSWLTVV.

This sequence joins TRBV9 and TRBJ1-2; no clear D gene. The CDR3 spans 14 residues. In germline, CDR1 is SGDLS, CDR2 YYNGEE. The V and J ends lost 4 bases and 2 bases respectively, with 12 bases between them. CDR3 sequence: CASSLADTNYGYTF. The CDR3 DNA reads as TGTGCCAGCAGCTTAGCAGACACCAACTATGGCTACACCTTC.

The chain carries TRBV12-3 or TRBV12-4 and TRBJ2-4; D is uncertain. This CDR3 has 13 amino acids. The V end was cut by 1 base, the J end by 6 bases, with 7 bases between. This chain's CDR3 is CASSLDKLNIQYF. The CDR3 nucleotides are TGTGCCAGCAGTTTAGACAAATTAAACATTCAGTACTTC.